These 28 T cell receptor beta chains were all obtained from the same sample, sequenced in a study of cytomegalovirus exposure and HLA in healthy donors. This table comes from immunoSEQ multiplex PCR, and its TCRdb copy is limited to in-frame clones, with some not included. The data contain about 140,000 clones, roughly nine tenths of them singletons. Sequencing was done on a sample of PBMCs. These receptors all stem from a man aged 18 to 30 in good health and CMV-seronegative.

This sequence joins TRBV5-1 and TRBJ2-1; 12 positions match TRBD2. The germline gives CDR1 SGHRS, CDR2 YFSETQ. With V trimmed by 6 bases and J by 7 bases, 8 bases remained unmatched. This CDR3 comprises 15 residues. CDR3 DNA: TGCGCCAGCATTGAGGCTAGCGGGGGGGCGAATGAGCAGTTCTTC. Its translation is CASIEASGGANEQFF.

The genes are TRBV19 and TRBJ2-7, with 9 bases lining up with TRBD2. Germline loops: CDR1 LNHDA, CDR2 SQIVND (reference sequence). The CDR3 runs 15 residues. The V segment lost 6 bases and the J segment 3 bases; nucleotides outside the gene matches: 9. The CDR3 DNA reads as TGTGCCAGTAGCCCTAGCGGGACCTACCTCTACGAGCAGTACTTC. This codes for CASSPSGTYLYEQYF. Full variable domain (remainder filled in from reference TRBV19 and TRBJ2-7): DGGITQSPKYLFRKEGQNVTLSCEQNLNHDAMYWYRQDPGQGLRLIYYSQIVNDFQKGDIAEGYSVSREKKESFPLTVTSAQKNPTAFYLCASSPSGTYLYEQYFGPGTRLTVT.

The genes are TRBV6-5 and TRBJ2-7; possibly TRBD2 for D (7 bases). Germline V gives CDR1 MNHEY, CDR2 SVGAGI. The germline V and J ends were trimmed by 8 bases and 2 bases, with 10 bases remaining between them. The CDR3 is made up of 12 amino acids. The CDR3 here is CASRGATYEQYF. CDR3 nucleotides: TGTGCCAGCCGGGGGGCTACCTACGAGCAGTACTTC.

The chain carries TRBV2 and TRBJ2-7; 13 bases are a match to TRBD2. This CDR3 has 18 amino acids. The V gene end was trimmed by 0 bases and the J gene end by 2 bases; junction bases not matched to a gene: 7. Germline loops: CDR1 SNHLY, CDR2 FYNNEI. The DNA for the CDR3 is TGTGCCAGCAGTGAAGCGCTTCGACTAGCGGGAGGACCCTACGAGCAGTACTTC. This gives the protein CASSEALRLAGGPYEQYF.

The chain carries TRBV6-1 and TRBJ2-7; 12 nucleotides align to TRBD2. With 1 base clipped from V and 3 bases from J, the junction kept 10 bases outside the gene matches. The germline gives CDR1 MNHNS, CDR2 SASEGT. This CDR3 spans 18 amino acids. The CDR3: CASSEEGGGGLAGYEQYF. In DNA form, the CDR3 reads TGTGCCAGCAGTGAAGAGGGAGGGGGGGGACTAGCGGGCTACGAGCAGTACTTC.

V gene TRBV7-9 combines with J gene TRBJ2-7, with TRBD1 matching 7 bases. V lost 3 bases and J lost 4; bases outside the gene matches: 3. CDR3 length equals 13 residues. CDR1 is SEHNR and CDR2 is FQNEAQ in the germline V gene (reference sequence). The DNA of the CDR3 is TGTGCCAGCAGCTTGACAGGGCTATACGAGCAGTACTTC. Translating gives CASSLTGLYEQYF.

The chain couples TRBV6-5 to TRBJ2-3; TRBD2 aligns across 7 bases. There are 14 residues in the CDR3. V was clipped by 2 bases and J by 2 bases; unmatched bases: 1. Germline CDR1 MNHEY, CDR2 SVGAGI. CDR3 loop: CASSYGRATDTQYF. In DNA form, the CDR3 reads TGTGCCAGCAGTTACGGGAGGGCCACAGATACGCAGTATTTT.

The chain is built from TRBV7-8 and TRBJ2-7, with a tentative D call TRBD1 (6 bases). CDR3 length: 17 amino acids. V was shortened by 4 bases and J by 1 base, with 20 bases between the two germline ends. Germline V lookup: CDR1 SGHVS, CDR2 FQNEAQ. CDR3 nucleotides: TGTGCCAGCAGCTCCAGGGACCAGGGGCATCAGTCCTACGAGCAGTACTTC. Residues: CASSSRDQGHQSYEQYF.

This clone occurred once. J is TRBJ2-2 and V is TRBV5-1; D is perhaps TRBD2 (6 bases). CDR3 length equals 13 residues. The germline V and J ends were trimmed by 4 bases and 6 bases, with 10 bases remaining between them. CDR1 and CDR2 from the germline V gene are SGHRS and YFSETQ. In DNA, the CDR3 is TGCGCCAGCAGCCCGGAGGGGCCCGGGGAGCTGTTTTTT. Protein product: CASSPEGPGELFF.

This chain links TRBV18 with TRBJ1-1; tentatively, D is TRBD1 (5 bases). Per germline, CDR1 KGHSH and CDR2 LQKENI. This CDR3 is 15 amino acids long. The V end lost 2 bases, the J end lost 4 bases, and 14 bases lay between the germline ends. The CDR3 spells CASSPEGRVGTEAFF. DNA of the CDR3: TGTGCCAGCTCACCAGAGGGGAGGGTGGGCACTGAAGCTTTCTTT.

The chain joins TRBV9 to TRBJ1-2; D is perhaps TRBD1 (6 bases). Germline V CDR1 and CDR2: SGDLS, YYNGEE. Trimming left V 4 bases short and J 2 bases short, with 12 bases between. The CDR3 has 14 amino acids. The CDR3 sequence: CASSLQGGNYGYTF. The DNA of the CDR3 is TGTGCCAGCAGCTTACAGGGTGGGAACTATGGCTACACCTTC.

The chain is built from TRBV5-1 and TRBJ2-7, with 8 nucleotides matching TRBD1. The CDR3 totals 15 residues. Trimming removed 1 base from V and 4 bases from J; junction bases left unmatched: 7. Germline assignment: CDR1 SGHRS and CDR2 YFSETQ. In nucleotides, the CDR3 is TGCGCCAGCAGCTTGACCGACAGGGGTCTGTACGAGCAGTACTTC. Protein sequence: CASSLTDRGLYEQYF. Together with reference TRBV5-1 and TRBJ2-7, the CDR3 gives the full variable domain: KAGVTQTPRYLIKTRGQQVTLSCSPISGHRSVSWYQQTPGQGLQFLFEYFSETQRNKGNFPGRFSGRQFSNSRSEMNVSTLELGDSALYLCASSLTDRGLYEQYFGPGTRLTVT.

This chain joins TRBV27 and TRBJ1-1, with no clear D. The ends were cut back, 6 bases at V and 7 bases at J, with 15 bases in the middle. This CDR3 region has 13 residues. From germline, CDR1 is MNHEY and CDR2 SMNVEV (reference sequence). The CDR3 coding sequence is TGTGCCAGCAGCCCAGGCCCCCAAGTTGAAGCTTTCTTT. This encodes CASSPGPQVEAFF.

CDR3 nucleotides: TGTGCCAGCAGCTGGACAGGGATTGTATACAATGAGCAGTTCTTC. Translating gives CASSWTGIVYNEQFF. This rearrangement joins TRBV28 to TRBJ2-1; 8 positions agree with TRBD1. This CDR3 spans 15 amino acids. The germline V gene has CDR1 MDHEN and CDR2 SYDVKM. Losses at the gene ends were 6 bases for V and 4 bases for J; bases not matched to a gene: 8.

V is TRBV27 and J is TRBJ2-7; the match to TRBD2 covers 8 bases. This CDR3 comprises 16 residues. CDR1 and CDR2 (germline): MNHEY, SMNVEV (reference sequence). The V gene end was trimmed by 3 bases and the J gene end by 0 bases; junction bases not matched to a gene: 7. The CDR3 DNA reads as TGTGCCAGCAGTTTTACACTAGCGGCTAGCTCCTACGAGCAGTACTTC. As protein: CASSFTLAASSYEQYF.

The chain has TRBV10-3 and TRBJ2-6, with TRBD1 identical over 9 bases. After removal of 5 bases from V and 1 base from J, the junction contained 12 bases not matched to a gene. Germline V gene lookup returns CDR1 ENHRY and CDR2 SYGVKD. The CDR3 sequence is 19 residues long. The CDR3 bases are TGTGCCATCAGTCCTCTACGGGGACAGGGTTTTTCTGGGGCCAACGTCCTGACTTTC. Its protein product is CAISPLRGQGFSGANVLTF.

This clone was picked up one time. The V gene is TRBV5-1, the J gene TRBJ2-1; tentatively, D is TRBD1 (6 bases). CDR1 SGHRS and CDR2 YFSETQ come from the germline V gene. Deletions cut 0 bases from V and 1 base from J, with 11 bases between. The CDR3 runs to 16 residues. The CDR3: CASSLDTGWSYNEQFF. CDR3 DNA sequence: TGCGCCAGCAGCTTGGATACAGGGTGGTCCTACAATGAGCAGTTCTTC.

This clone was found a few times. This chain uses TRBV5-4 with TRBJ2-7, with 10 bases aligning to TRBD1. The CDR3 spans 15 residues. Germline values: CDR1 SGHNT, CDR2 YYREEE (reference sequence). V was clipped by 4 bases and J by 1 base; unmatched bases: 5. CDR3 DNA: TGTGCCAGCAGCGCGGGACAGGGGTGGTCCTACGAGCAGTACTTC. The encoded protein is CASSAGQGWSYEQYF. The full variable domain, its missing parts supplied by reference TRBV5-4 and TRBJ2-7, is ETGVTQSPTHLIKTRGQQVTLRCSSQSGHNTVSWYQQALGQGPQFIFQYYREEENGRGNFPPRFSGLQFPNYSSELNVNALELDDSALYLCASSAGQGWSYEQYFGPGTRLTVT.

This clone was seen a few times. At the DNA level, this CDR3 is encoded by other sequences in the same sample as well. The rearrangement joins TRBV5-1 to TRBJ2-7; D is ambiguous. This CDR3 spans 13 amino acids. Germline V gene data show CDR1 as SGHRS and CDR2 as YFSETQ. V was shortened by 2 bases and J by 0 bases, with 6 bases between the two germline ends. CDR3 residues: CASSFGSSYEQYF. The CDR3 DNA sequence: TGCGCCAGCAGCTTTGGCAGCTCCTACGAGCAGTACTTC.

CDR3 coding DNA: TGCGCCAGCAGCTTGGAGGGCGGGCAGAGAACCTACGAGCAGTACTTC. Translated, it gives CASSLEGGQRTYEQYF. The chain joins TRBV5-1 to TRBJ2-7, with a tentative D call TRBD2 (5 bases). Germline loops: CDR1 SGHRS, CDR2 YFSETQ. V dropped 0 bases and J dropped 2 bases, with 15 bases sitting between them. This CDR3 has 16 amino acids.

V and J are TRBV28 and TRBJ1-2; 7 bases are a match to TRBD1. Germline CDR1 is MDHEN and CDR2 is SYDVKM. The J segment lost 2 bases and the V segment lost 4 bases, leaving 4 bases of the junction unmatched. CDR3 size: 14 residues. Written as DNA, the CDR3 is TGTGCCAGCAGTTCCCCGGACAGGAACTATGGCTACACCTTC. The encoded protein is CASSSPDRNYGYTF.

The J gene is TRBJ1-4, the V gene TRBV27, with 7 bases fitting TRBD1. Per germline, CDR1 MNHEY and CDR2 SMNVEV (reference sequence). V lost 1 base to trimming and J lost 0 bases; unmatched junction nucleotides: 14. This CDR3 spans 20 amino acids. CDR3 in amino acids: CASSLFPPPGQLTTNEKLFF. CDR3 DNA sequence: TGTGCCAGCAGTTTATTCCCCCCACCGGGACAGCTCACAACTAATGAAAAACTGTTTTTT.

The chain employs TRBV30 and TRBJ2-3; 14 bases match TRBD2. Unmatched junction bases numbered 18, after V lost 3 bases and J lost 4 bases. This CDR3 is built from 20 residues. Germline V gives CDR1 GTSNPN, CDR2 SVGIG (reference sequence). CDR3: CAWSIIGLAGGLLSPDTQYF. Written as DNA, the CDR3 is TGTGCCTGGAGCATTATCGGACTAGCGGGAGGACTCTTGAGCCCAGATACGCAGTATTTT.

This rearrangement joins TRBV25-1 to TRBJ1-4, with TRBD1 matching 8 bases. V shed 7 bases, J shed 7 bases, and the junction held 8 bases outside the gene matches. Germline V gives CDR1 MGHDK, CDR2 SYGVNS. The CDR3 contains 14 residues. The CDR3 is CASMEGQAPEKLFF. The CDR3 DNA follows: TGTGCCAGCATGGAGGGACAGGCCCCTGAAAAACTGTTTTTT.

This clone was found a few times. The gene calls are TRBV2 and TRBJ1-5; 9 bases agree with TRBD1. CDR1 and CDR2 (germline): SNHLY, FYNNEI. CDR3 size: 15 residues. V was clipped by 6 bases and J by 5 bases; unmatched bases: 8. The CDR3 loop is CASRLQGAVDQPQHF. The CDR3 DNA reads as TGTGCCAGCAGACTACAGGGGGCAGTGGATCAGCCCCAGCATTTT.

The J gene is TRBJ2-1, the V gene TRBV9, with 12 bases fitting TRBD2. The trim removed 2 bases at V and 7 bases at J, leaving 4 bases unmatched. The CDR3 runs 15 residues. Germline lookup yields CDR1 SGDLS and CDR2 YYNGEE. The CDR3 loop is CASSVLAGGWNEQFF. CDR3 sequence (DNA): TGTGCCAGCAGCGTCCTAGCGGGGGGGTGGAATGAGCAGTTCTTC.

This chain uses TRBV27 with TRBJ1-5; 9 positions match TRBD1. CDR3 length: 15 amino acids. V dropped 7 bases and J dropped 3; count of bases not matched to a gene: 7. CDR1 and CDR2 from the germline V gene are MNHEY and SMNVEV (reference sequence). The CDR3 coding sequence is TGTGCCAGCAAAACCGGGACAGGGCACAATCAGCCCCAGCATTTT. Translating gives CASKTGTGHNQPQHF.

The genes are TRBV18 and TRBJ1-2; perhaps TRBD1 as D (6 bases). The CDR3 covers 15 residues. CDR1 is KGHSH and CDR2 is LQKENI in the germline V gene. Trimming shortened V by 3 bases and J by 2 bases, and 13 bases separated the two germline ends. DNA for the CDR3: TGTGCCAGCTCACCTACGGGACACCTCAACTATGGCTACACCTTC. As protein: CASSPTGHLNYGYTF.